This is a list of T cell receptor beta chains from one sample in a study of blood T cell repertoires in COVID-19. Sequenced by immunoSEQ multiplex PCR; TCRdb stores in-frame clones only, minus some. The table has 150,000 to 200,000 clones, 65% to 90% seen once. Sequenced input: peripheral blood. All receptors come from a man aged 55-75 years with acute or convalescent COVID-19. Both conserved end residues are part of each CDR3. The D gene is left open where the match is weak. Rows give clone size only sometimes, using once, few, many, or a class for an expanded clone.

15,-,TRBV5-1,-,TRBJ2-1,TGCGCCAGCAGCGCCCCGACTAGGCCGGGGAATGAGCAGTTCTTC,CASSAPTRPGNEQFF
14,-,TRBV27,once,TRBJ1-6,TGTGCCAGCAGCCGGACAAGAGGTAATTCACCCCTCCACTTT,CASSRTRGNSPLHF
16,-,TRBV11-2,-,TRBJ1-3,TGTGCCAGCAGCCCCGTGGGGGCGCGCTCTGGAAACACCATATATTTT,CASSPVGARSGNTIYF
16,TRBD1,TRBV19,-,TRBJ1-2,TGTGCCAGTAGTATCCGGGGACAGGGGGCAGGGTATGGCTACACCTTC,CASSIRGQGAGYGYTF
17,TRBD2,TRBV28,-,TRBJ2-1,TGTGCCAGCAGTTTATTGGGGAGCGGGAGGTCCCGCGATGAGCAGTTCTTC,CASSLLGSGRSRDEQFF
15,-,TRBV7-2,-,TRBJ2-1,TGTGCCAGCACCCCTCTGAAGAGCTCCTACAATGAGCAGTTCTTC,CASTPLKSSYNEQFF
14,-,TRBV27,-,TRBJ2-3,TGTGCCAGCCGTCACCGAGGAGGGTTCGATACGCAGTATTTT,CASRHRGGFDTQYF
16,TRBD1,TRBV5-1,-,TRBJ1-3,TGCGCCAGCAGCTTTTTTTACAGGGGTCGCGGAAACACCATATATTTT,CASSFFYRGRGNTIYF
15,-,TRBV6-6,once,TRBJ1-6,TGTGCCAGCAGTTACTTGGGCAGCCCTAATTCACCCCTCCACTTT,CASSYLGSPNSPLHF
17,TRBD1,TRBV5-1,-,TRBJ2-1,TGCGCCAGCAGCTCACAGGGGGCGCGCGATTACGGCGGCCAGCAGTTCTTC,CASSSQGARDYGGQQFF
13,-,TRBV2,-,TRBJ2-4,TGTGCCAGCAGTGGGCTAGCCAAAAACATTCAGTACTTC,CASSGLAKNIQYF
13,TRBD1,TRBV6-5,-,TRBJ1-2,TGTGCCAGCAGTAGGGGACAGGGGCTTCGCTACACCTTC,CASSRGQGLRYTF
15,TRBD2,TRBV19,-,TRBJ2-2,TGTGCCAGTAGTCTGCCTAGCGGGAGCCCCGGGGAGCTGTTTTTT,CASSLPSGSPGELFF
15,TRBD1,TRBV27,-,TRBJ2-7,TGTGCCAGCAGTTTGGGTGGCAGGGGGCTTCTGGGGGAGTACTTC,CASSLGGRGLLGEYF
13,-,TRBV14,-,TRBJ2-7,TGTGCCAGCAGCCTAGGGGGGGCGAGAAAGCAGTACTTC,CASSLGGARKQYF
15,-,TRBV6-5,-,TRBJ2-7,TGTGCCAGCAGTTACGGATTCGACAGCTCCTACGAGCAGTACTTC,CASSYGFDSSYEQYF
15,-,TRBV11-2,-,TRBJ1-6,TGTGCCAGCAGCACCCCGGCTGGCGGGAATTCACCCCTCCACTTT,CASSTPAGGNSPLHF
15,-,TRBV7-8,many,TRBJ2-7,TGTGCCAGCAGCTTAGAGGGGGACACAGGCTACGAGCAGTACTTC,CASSLEGDTGYEQYF
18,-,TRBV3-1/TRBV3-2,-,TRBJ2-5,TGTGCCAGCAGCCAAGACGAGGGCAGTAGCGGCTACCAAGAGACCCAGTACTTC,CASSQDEGSSGYQETQYF
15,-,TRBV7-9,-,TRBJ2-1,TGTGCCAGCGGGCCTGTCAGGGGAAGGGACAATGAGCAGTTCTTC,CASGPVRGRDNEQFF
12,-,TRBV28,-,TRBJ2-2,TGTGCCAGCAGTTTTGAGGCCGGGGAGCTGTTTTTT,CASSFEAGELFF
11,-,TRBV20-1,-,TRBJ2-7,TGCAGTGGCGGGATCTCCTACGAGCAGTACTTC,CSGGISYEQYF
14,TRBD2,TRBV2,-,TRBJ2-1,TGTGCCAGCACGGGGACTAGCGGGAGAAATGAGCAGTTCTTC,CASTGTSGRNEQFF
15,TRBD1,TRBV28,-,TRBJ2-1,TGTGCCAGCAGGTGGACAGGGGGCTCGTACAATGAGCAGTTCTTC,CASRWTGGSYNEQFF
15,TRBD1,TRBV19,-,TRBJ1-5,TGTGCCAGTAGTATAATCGGACAGGGTGGTCAGCCCCAGCATTTT,CASSIIGQGGQPQHF
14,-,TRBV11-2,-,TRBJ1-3,TGTGCCAGCACCCAGGGACAAACGGGAAACACCATATATTTT,CASTQGQTGNTIYF
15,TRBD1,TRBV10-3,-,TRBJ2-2,TGTGCCATCAGTGGGGGACAGCCGAACACCGGGGAGCTGTTTTTT,CAISGGQPNTGELFF
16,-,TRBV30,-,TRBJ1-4,TGTGCCTGGAGCGCGGGACGGAGGGCGACTAATGAAAAACTGTTTTTT,CAWSAGRRATNEKLFF
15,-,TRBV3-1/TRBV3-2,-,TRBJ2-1,TGTGCCAGCAGCCAAGGGGCCACCCGAAACAATGAGCAGTTCTTC,CASSQGATRNNEQFF
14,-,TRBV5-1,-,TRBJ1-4,TGCGCCAGCAGCTTTCAGGGGCAATGGGAAAAACTGTTTTTT,CASSFQGQWEKLFF
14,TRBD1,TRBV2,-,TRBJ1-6,TGTGCCAGCAGTGGACAGGGGGATAATTCACCCCTCCACTTT,CASSGQGDNSPLHF
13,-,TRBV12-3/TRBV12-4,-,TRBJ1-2,TGTGCCAGCAGTTTCACGGGGTCAACGGACCACACCTTC,CASSFTGSTDHTF
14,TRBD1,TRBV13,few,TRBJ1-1,TGTGCCAGCAGCCCTGAGACAGGGGGCACTGAAGCTTTCTTT,CASSPETGGTEAFF
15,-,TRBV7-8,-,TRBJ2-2,TGTGCCAGCAGCTTTAGGGAAAGGGGCACCGGGGAGCTGTTTTTT,CASSFRERGTGELFF
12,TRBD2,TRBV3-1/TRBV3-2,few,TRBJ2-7,TGTGCCAGCAGCCAAGTCGGGAGGCAGCAGTACTTC,CASSQVGRQQYF
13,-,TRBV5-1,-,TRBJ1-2,TGCGCCAGCAGCTTGGATGGGGCTCCCGGCTACACCTTC,CASSLDGAPGYTF
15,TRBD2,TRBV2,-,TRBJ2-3,TGTGCCAGCAAGCCATTAGCGGGAGATACAGATACGCAGTATTTT,CASKPLAGDTDTQYF
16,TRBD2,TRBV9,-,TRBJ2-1,TGTGCCAGCAGCGTAGTTCCAGCGGGAGGGTGGAGTGAGCAGTTCTTC,CASSVVPAGGWSEQFF
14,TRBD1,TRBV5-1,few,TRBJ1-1,TGCGCCAGCAGCTTGCGAAGACAGGGCGCTGAAGCTTTCTTT,CASSLRRQGAEAFF
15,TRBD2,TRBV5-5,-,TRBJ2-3,TGTGCCAGCAGCCTCTATAGCGGGAGGACAGATACGCAGTATTTT,CASSLYSGRTDTQYF
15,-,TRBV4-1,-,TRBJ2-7,TGCGCCAGCAGCCAAGACACTAGCCAAACCTACGAGCAGTACTTC,CASSQDTSQTYEQYF
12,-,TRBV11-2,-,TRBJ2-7,TGTGCCAGCAGCTTTAGCGAGGGAGAGCAGTACTTC,CASSFSEGEQYF
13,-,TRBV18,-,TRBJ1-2,TGTGCCAGTCAGTCCGAATCCAACTATGGCTACACCTTC,CASQSESNYGYTF
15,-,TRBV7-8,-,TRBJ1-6,TGTGCCAGCAGCCCCGAGAGCTCCTATAATTCACCCCTCCACTTT,CASSPESSYNSPLHF
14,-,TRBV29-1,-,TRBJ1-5,TGCAGCGTTGGGGGGGGAAATAGCAATCAGCCCCAGCATTTT,CSVGGGNSNQPQHF
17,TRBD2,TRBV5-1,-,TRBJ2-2,TGCGCCAGCAGCTTGGCCGAGCTAGCGGGAGTGGACGGGGAGCTGTTTTTT,CASSLAELAGVDGELFF
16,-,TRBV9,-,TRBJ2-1,TGTGCCAGCAGCGTAGCGGCGACAGAATCCCACAATGAGCAGTTCTTC,CASSVAATESHNEQFF
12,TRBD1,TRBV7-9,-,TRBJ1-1,TGTGCCAGCAGCTTACACAGGGGGGCTGCTTTCTTT,CASSLHRGAAFF
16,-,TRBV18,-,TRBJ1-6,TGTGCCAGCTCACCAGGACAGAGGGGGTCGGGTTCACCCCTCCACTTT,CASSPGQRGSGSPLHF
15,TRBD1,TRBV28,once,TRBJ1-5,TGTGCCAGCACCAGAGACAGGGGTGGCAATCAGCCCCAGCATTTT,CASTRDRGGNQPQHF
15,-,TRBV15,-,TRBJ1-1,TGTGCCACCAGCAGCAGGATGTCCGGGAACACTGAAGCTTTCTTT,CATSSRMSGNTEAFF
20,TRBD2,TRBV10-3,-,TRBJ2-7,TGTGCCATCAGTGAGTCGAATCCGGCTAGCGGGAGAGAGAGGACCTACGAGCAGTACTTC,CAISESNPASGRERTYEQYF
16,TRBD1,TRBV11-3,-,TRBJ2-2,TGTGCCAGCAGCTTAGATGCCCGGACAGGGGGCGGGGAGCTGTTTTTT,CASSLDARTGGGELFF
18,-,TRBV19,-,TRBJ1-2,TGTGCCAGTACCCCGACGGTCATGCTGAGGGACACTAACTATGGCTACACCTTC,CASTPTVMLRDTNYGYTF
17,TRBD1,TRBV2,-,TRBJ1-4,TGTGCCAGCAGGCGCGGACAGGGGATGCGCACTAATGAAAAACTGTTTTTT,CASRRGQGMRTNEKLFF
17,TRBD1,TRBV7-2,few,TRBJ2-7,TGTGCCAGCAGCTCCCTGAGGTTGACAGGGGGCATCTACGAGCAGTACTTC,CASSSLRLTGGIYEQYF
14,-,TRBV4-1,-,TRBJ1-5,TGCGCCAGCAGCCAAGATGGGGAGGGTCAGCCCCAGCATTTT,CASSQDGEGQPQHF
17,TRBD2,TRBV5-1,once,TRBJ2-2,TGCGCCAGCAGCTTTAGGGCGGGAGGCCAGGACACCGGGGAGCTGTTTTTT,CASSFRAGGQDTGELFF
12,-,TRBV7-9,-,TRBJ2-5,TGTGCCAGCACCTTGGGAGAGGAGACCCAGTACTTC,CASTLGEETQYF